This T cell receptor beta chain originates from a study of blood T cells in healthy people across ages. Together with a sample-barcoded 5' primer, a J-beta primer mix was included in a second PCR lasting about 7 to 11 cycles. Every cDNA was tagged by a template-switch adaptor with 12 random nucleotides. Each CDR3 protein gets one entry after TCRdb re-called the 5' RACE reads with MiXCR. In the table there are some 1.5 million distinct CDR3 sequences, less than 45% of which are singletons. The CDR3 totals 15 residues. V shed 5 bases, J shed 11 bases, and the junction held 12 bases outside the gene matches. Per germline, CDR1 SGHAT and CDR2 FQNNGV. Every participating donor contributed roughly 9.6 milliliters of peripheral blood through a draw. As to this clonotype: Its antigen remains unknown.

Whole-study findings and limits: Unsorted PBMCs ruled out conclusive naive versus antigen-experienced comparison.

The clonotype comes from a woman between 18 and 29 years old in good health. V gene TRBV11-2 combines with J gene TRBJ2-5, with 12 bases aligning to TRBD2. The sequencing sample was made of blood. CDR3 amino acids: CASSTLAGGRDEQYF. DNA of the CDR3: TGTGCCAGCAGCACTCTAGCGGGAGGGCGGGATGAGCAGTACTTC.